This TCR beta chain was profiled in a study of T-cell memory formation after mild COVID-19 (dated by TCRdb to the early 2020s). In terms of the full investigation: TCR sequence clusters from the two donors were largely donor specific. In two donors, T-cell clones that expanded and contracted after mild COVID-19 were followed by sequencing TCRalpha and TCRbeta repertoires longitudinally. Two young, previously healthy adult volunteers made up the cohort, one male and one female.

PBMCs were isolated by Ficoll-Paque density gradient centrifugation. Sequenced on an Illumina NovaSeq 6000. Using 5'RACE with constant-segment primers, TCRalpha and TCRbeta cDNA libraries were constructed, with sample barcodes and unique molecular identifiers added in the process. RNA was extracted from every sample with Trizol reagent. Library amplification was performed in two PCR steps, and a second sample barcode and Illumina TruSeq adapters were introduced in the second step. Libraries were sequenced on an Illumina NovaSeq with 2 x 150 bp paired-end reads. In the source study's methods: The reads were demultiplexed and collapsed into UMI-guided consensus sequences using migec v1.2.7. Using mixcr v2.1.11, UMI consensuses were aligned to TRA and TRB V and J templates and then assembled into clonotypes. Clonotypes were classified as expanded or contracted when called significant by both edgeR and NoisET, with noise models trained on biological replicates. edgeR calls used a false discovery rate-adjusted p below 0.01 and a log2 fold-change threshold of 1. As an exploratory analysis of dynamics, PCA with hierarchical clustering was applied to max-normalized trajectories of the 1000 most abundant clonotypes. Separately sequenced CD4+ and CD8+ repertoires were used to assign a CD4 or CD8 phenotype to each responding clone. The public sequencing data were trimmed at Q25 with fastp and processed into clonotypes with MiXCR by TCRdb, which kept only in-frame beta chains. Entries are consolidated by CDR3 protein sequence, retaining the most common genes and DNA. The V and J calls and clone size are TCRdb's, not the authors'. Here the sample has under 300,000 distinct CDR3 sequences; roughly 17% occur a single time. Roughly 20% of the sample is taken by the ten largest.

A word on this clonotype: Its target antigen remains unknown. Base qualities are not recorded, but no much larger clone differs from it by a single base.

What the work shows at the level of the full study, not this receptor alone: Some responding clones were found in pre-infection memory, which suggests that pre-existing cross-reactive memory T cells took part in the SARS-CoV-2 response. Contracting CD4+ clones appeared mostly in the CM and EM memory subsets, whereas CD8+ clones were enriched in EMRA. Clones contracting from day 15 to 85 had balanced CD4/CD8 phenotypes, while a second wave expanding from day 15 to 37 was biased towards CD4+. The study included only a couple of mild cases, and larger cohorts that include severe cases with pre-infection samples were judged to be necessary. SARS-CoV-2 specificity of the second-wave clones peaking on day 37 was not confirmed.

Sequencing used PBMCs or a T cell subset sorted from them (not recorded which). The TCR comes from a man younger than 30 who had mild COVID-19 (a few samples of this study predate the infection). The sample titles of this study are shuffled in the database, so cell type and time point are left out; the donor was told from shared clones.

Read as DNA, the sequence is TGTGCCAGCAGCCAGTCGGCTTCCAGTGGGTCCTATGGCTACACCTTC. Its protein is CASSQSASSGSYGYTF. This sequence uses TRBV4-2 and TRBJ1-2, with no confidently assigned D gene. The trim is 3 bases for V and 4 bases for J, with a gap of 18 bases between the germline ends. According to the germline V gene, CDR1 reads LGHNA and CDR2 reads YNFKEQ. The CDR3 goes from the cysteine to the phenylalanine over 16 residues. Left in the record is the CDR3 DNA by itself, 48 bases read in frame from the first base.